The 2 T cell receptor beta chains below all came from one sample that was sequenced in a study of T cell clonality in common variable immunodeficiency. Clones were sequenced by immunoSEQ multiplex PCR, and TCRdb holds only the in-frame ones, with some missing. This sample carries around 34,000 clones, none of them present only once. The sample was peripheral blood mononuclear cells. These TCRs come from a person aged 18 to 75 in good health.

This clone was counted many times. Read data end 3 residues before the CDR3 end; the end is taken from the germline J gene. The V call is TRBV10-1, the J call TRBJ2-7; 7 nucleotides line up with TRBD2. Germline V gives CDR1 WNHNN, CDR2 SYGVQD (reference sequence). This CDR3 is built from 12 residues. J was trimmed by 6 bases and V by 3 bases; bases with no gene match: 2. The CDR3 loop is CASSDSGIEQYF. The part of the CDR3 DNA that was read is TGCGCCAGCAGTGACAGCGGGATCGAG.

This clone was counted many times. Read data end 3 residues before the CDR3 end; the end is taken from the germline J gene. The V call is TRBV12-3 or TRBV12-4, the J call TRBJ2-2, with TRBD1 matching 7 bases. V was clipped by 6 bases and J by 4 bases; unmatched bases: 8. The CDR3 has 15 residues. CDR3 bases read: TGTGCCAGCAGCCCTACAGGGGCGCTCACCGGGGAG. It specifies CASSPTGALTGE. The CDR3 as a whole reads CASSPTGALTGELFF.